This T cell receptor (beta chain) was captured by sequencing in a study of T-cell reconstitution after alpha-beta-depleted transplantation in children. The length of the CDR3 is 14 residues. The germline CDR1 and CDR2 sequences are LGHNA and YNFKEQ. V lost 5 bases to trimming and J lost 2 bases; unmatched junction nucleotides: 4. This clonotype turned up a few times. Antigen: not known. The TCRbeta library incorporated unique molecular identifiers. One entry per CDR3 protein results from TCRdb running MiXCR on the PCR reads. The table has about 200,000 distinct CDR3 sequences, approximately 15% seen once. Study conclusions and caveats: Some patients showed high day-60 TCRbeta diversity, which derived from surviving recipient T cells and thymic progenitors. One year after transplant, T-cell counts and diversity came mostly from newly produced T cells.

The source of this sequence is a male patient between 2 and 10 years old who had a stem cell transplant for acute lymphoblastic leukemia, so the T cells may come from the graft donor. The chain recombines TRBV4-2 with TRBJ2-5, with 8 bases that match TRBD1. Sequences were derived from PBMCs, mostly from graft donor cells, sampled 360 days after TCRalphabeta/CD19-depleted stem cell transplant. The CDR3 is CASSTRTGQETQYF. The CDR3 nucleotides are TGTGCCAGCAGCACCCGGACAGGGCAAGAGACCCAGTACTTC.